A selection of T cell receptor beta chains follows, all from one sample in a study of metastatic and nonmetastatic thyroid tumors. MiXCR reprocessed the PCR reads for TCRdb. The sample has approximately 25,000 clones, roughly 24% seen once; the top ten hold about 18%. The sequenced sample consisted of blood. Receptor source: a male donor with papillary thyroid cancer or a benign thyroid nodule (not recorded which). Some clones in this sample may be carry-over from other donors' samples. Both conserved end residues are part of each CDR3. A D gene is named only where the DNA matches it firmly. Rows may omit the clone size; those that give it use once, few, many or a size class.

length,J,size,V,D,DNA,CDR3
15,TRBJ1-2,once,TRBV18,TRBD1,TGTGCCAGCTCACCACCGGACAGGCTGAACTATGGCTACACCTTC,CASSPPDRLNYGYTF
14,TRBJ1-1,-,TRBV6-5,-,TGTGCCAGCAGTTACTCACTCGGTGGGACTGAAGCTTTCTTT,CASSYSLGGTEAFF
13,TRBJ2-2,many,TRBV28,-,TGTGCCAGCAGTTTATGGGGGTTCGGGGAGCTGTTTTTT,CASSLWGFGELFF
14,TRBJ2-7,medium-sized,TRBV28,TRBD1,TGTGCCAGCAGCCGGGGACAGGCCTCCTACGAGCAGTACTTC,CASSRGQASYEQYF
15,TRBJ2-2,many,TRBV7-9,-,TGTGCCAGCAGCTTAAGGGGGAGAGGAGGCGGGGAGCTGTTTTTT,CASSLRGRGGGELFF
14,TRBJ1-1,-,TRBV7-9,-,TGTGCCAGCAGCTTGACAAGGGGCGTCACTGAAGCTTTCTTT,CASSLTRGVTEAFF
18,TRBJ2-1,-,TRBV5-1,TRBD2,TGCGCAAGCAGCTCAAGGACTAGCGGGAGGGACAGGTTTAATGAGCAGTTCTTC,CASSSRTSGRDRFNEQFF
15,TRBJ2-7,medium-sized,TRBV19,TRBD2,TGTGCCAGTAGTATTAAGGGACTAGCGGGCTACGAGCAGTACTTC,CASSIKGLAGYEQYF
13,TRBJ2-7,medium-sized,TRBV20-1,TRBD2,TGCAGTGCTATCGGGACTAGCGAGTTCGAGCAGTACTTC,CSAIGTSEFEQYF
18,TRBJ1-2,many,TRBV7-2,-,TGTGCCAGCAGCGTAGGCTACAGGACAGTGGGGTTACGGTATGGCTACACCTTC,CASSVGYRTVGLRYGYTF
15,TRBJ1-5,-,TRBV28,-,TGTGCCAGCAGAGTAGGGTGGACGGGCAATCATCCCCAGCATTTT,CASRVGWTGNHPQHF
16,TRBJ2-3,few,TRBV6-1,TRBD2,TGTGCCAGCAGTGGGAGGGCACTAGCGTGGAGATATACGCAGTATTTT,CASSGRALAWRYTQYF
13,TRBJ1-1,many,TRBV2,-,TGTGCCAGCAGTGAGGGACTGAACACTGAAGCTTTCTTT,CASSEGLNTEAFF
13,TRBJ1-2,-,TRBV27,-,TGTGCCACAGGACCCGGGGGGACCTATGGCTACACCTTC,CATGPGGTYGYTF
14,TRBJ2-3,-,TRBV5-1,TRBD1,TGCGCCAGCAGAGACACGGTGGGGACAGATCCGCAGTATTTT,CASRDTVGTDPQYF
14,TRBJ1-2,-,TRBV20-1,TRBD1,TGCAGTGCTAGACAGACAGGGGAGGGCTATGGCTACACCTTC,CSARQTGEGYGYTF
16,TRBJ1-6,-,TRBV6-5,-,TGTGCCAGCAGTTACCTGACAGCCCGACCTAATTCACCCCTCCACTTT,CASSYLTARPNSPLHF
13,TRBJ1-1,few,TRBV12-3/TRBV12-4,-,TGTGCCAGCAGCTGGAGTGGTGGCACTGAAGCTTTCTTT,CASSWSGGTEAFF
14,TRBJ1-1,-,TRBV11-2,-,TGTGCCAGCAGTTTTGAGGGGAAAAACACTGAAGCTTTCTTT,CASSFEGKNTEAFF
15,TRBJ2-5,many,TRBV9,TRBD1,TGTGCCAGCAGCGCCAGTCCCGGACAGGCAGAGACCCAGTACTTC,CASSASPGQAETQYF
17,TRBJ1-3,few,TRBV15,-,TGTGCCACCATCTCCCGAGTTAGTCAGGGACGGGGAAACACCATATATTTT,CATISRVSQGRGNTIYF
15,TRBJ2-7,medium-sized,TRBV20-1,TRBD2,TGCAGTGCTAGCCGAACTAGCGGGAGTTCGTACGAGCAGTACTTC,CSASRTSGSSYEQYF